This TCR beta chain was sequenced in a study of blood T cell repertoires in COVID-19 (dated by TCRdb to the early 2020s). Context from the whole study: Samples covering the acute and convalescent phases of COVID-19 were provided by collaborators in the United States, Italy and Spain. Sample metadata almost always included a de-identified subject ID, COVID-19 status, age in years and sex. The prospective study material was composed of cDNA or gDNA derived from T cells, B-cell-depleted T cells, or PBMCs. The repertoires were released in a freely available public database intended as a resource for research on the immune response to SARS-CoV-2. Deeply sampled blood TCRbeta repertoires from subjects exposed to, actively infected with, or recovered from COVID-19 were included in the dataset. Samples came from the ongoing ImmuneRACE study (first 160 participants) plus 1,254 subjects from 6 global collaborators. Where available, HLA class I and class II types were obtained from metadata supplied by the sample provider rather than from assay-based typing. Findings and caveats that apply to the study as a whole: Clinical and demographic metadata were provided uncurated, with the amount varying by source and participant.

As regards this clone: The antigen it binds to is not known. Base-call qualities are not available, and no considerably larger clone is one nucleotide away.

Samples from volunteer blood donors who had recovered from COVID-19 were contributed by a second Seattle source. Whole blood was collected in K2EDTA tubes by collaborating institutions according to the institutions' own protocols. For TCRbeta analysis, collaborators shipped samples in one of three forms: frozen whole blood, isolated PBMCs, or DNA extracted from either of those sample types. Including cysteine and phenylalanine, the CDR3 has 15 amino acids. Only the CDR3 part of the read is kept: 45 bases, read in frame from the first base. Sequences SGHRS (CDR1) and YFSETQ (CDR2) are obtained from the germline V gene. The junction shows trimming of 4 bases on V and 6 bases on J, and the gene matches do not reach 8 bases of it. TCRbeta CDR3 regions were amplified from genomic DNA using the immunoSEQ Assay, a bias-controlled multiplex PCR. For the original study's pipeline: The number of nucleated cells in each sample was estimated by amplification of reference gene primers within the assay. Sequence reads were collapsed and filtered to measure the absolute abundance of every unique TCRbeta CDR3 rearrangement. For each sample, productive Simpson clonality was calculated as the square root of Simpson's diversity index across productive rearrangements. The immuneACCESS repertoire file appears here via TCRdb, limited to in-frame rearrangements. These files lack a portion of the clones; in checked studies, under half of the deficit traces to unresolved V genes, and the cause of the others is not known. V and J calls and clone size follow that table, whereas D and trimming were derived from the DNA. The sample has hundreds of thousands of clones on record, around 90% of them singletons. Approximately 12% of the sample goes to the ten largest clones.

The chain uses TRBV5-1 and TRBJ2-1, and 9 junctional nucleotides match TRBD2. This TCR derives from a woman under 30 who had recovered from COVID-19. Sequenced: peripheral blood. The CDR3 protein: CASSLGLAPINEQFF. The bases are TGCGCCAGCAGCCTGGGACTAGCCCCGATCAATGAGCAGTTCTTC.